This TCR beta chain is from a study of molecular identifiers for immune sequencing clone quantification. General study findings and limits: Clones with over 20 RNA copies captured over 97% of effector molecules but under 1% of naive ones.

The V end lost 0 bases, the J end lost 11 bases, and 10 bases lay between the germline ends. The CDR3 spans 11 residues. The germline gives CDR1 DFQATT, CDR2 SNEGSKA (reference sequence). Libraries used roughly 17,000 to 1,000,000 sorted naive CD8 T cells and 10%, 30% or 50% RNA input. Naive CD8 T cells were sorted as CD8+CD4-CCR7+CD45RA+. Previously described methods and listed TCR primers were used for bulk TCR libraries. TCRdb used MiXCR to reprocess the PCR reads, holding one entry per CDR3 protein. The sample has over 600,000 distinct CDR3 sequences; around 20% are singletons. This clonotype showed up many times. Its matching antigen is unknown.

The chain carries TRBV20-1 and TRBJ1-1; D might be TRBD1 (5 bases). Sequencing input: naive CD8+ T cells from blood, with Jurkat cell RNA spiked in. Specified subset: FACS-sorted CD8+CD4-CCR7+CD45RA+ naive T cells. This sequence was found in a human donor in good health. Some libraries in this study had Jurkat cell RNA spiked in. CDR3 bases: TGCAGTGCTAGAGATCAGGGCGAGGCTTTCTTT. It is translated as CSARDQGEAFF.